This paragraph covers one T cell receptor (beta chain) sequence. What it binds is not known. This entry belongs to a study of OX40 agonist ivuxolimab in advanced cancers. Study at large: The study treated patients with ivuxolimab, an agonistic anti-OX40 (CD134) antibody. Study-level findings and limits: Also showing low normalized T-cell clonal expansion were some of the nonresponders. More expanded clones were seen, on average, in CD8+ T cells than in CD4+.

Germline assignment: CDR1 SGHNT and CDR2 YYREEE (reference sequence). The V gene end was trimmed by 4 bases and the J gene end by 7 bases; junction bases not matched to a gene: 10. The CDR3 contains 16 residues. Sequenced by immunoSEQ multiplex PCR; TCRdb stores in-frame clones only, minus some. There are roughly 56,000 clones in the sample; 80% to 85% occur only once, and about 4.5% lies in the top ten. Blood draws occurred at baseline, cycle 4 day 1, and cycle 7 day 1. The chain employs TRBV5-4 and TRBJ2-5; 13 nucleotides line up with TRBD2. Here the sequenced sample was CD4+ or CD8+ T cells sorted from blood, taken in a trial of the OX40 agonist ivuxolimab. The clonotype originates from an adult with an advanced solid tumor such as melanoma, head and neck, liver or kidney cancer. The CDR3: CASSPTSGRVDGTQYF. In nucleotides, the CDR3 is TGTGCCAGCAGCCCTACTAGCGGGAGGGTCGACGGGACCCAGTACTTC.